These T cell receptor beta chains were read from a single sample in a study of cytomegalovirus exposure and HLA in healthy donors. Produced via immunoSEQ multiplex PCR; TCRdb's table is partial and in-frame only. The table lists around 100,000 clones, roughly 76% of them singletons. Sequences were obtained from PBMCs. The receptors stem from a woman in her sixties or seventies in good health and CMV-seropositive. CDR3s include the opening cysteine and the closing phenylalanine or tryptophan. D genes are given only for firm matches. Clone sizes are given selectively: once, few, many, or a class where the clone is expanded.

V	J	size	D	CDR3	DNA
TRBV2	TRBJ1-1	.	.	CASRQDFGTEAFF	TGTGCCAGCAGGCAGGACTTCGGCACTGAAGCTTTCTTT
TRBV2	TRBJ1-1	once	.	CASGVSMNTEAFF	TGTGCCAGCGGTGTCAGTATGAACACTGAAGCTTTCTTT
TRBV11-3	TRBJ2-2	.	.	CASSLVAGGELFF	TGTGCCAGCAGCTTAGTTGCAGGCGGGGAGCTGTTTTTT
TRBV5-1	TRBJ1-1	.	.	CASSQGVDTEAFF	TGCGCCAGCAGCCAAGGGGTAGACACTGAAGCTTTCTTT
TRBV29-1	TRBJ2-1	.	TRBD2	CSVDSGRLLYNEQFF	TGCAGCGTCGATAGCGGGAGATTGTTGTACAATGAGCAGTTCTTC
TRBV27	TRBJ2-7	.	TRBD2	CASSSPSGRLYEQYF	TGTGCCAGCAGTTCCCCTAGCGGGAGACTTTACGAGCAGTACTTC
TRBV7-9	TRBJ2-1	.	TRBD2	CASSLIAGGPVEQFF	TGTGCCAGCAGCTTAATAGCGGGAGGGCCGGTTGAGCAGTTCTTC
TRBV6-1	TRBJ2-2	few	TRBD1	CASSSRQGITGELFF	TGTGCCAGCAGTTCCCGACAGGGGATCACCGGGGAGCTGTTTTTT
TRBV19	TRBJ1-5	.	.	CASSSGPSGHRNQPQHF	TGTGCCAGTAGTTCAGGCCCCTCGGGACACCGCAATCAGCCCCAGCATTTT
TRBV19	TRBJ1-4	.	.	CASSGSPAGKLFF	TGTGCCAGTAGTGGATCGCCGGCGGGAAAACTGTTTTTT
TRBV2	TRBJ2-1	.	.	CASSQPTTSNEQFF	TGTGCCAGCAGTCAACCTACTACCTCCAATGAGCAGTTCTTC
TRBV19	TRBJ2-3	.	.	CASDSGTDTQYF	TGTGCCAGCGACAGTGGCACAGATACGCAGTATTTT
TRBV25-1	TRBJ1-3	few	.	CASSEWGGAGNTIYF	TGTGCCAGCAGTGAATGGGGGGGGGCTGGAAACACCATATATTTT
TRBV4-2	TRBJ2-2	.	TRBD2	CASSQEVSGSSTGELFF	TGTGCCAGCAGCCAAGAGGTCAGCGGGAGCTCCACCGGGGAGCTGTTTTTT
TRBV7-7	TRBJ2-5	.	TRBD1	CASRGQGQETQYF	TGTGCTAGCAGGGGACAGGGCCAAGAGACCCAGTACTTC
TRBV27	TRBJ1-2	.	TRBD1	CASSTSAGTGPHLYGYTF	TGTGCCAGCAGTACCAGTGCCGGGACAGGTCCACACCTCTATGGCTACACCTTC
TRBV7-9	TRBJ1-1	few	.	CASSLRFQAFF	TGTGCCAGCAGCTTGCGGTTTCAAGCTTTCTTT
TRBV10-3	TRBJ1-6	.	.	CAISGAGQPNSPLHF	TGTGCCATCAGTGGGGCAGGGCAACCTAATTCACCCCTCCACTTC
TRBV7-2	TRBJ2-7	.	.	CASSFSGTPYEQYF	TGTGCCAGCAGCTTTAGTGGGACTCCCTACGAGCAGTACTTC
TRBV9	TRBJ2-5	.	TRBD1	CASSASGAGGETQYF	TGTGCCAGCAGCGCATCAGGGGCAGGGGGAGAGACCCAGTACTTC
TRBV6-1	TRBJ1-1	.	.	CASRTATRGEAFF	TGTGCCAGCAGGACTGCCACGAGAGGTGAAGCTTTCTTT
TRBV6-1	TRBJ1-1	.	.	CASSVQTVNTEAFF	TGTGCCAGCAGTGTACAGACAGTGAACACTGAAGCTTTCTTT
TRBV30	TRBJ2-2	.	.	CAWSVLSGLAAGELFF	TGTGCCTGGAGTGTTCTGTCCGGTCTCGCGGCCGGGGAGCTGTTTTTT
TRBV5-4	TRBJ2-3	.	TRBD2	CASSLRAAGVGTQYF	TGTGCCAGCAGCTTGAGGGCAGCGGGAGTTGGTACGCAGTATTTT
TRBV10-2	TRBJ2-7	few	TRBD2	CASSVLAGGGTHF	TGCGCCAGCAGTGTACTAGCGGGAGGAGGCACGCACTTC
TRBV30	TRBJ2-3	.	TRBD1	CAYRDRGEDTQYF	TGTGCCTACCGGGACAGGGGTGAAGATACGCAGTATTTT
TRBV5-1	TRBJ2-3	.	TRBD2	CASSFYSGLAGGDTQYF	TGCGCCAGCAGCTTTTATTCGGGACTAGCGGGGGGAGATACGCAGTATTTT
TRBV18	TRBJ2-7	.	.	CASSPTRSYEQYF	TGTGCCAGCTCACCAACCAGGTCATACGAGCAGTACTTC
TRBV9	TRBJ1-1	.	.	CASSVERNTEAFF	TGTGCCAGCAGCGTAGAGAGGAACACTGAAGCTTTCTTT
TRBV5-1	TRBJ1-4	few	.	CASSMGAVNEKLFF	TGCGCCAGCAGCATGGGGGCCGTTAATGAAAAACTGTTTTTT
TRBV19	TRBJ2-7	.	TRBD1	CASSRDRGYEQYF	TGTGCCAGTAGCAGGGACAGGGGCTACGAGCAGTACTTC
TRBV7-2	TRBJ2-3	.	.	CASSLAPEQTQYF	TGTGCCAGCAGCTTAGCGCCCGAACAGACACAGTATTTT
TRBV6-5	TRBJ1-2	.	TRBD1	CASSYETRRGTRGYTF	TGTGCCAGCAGTTACGAAACCCGCAGGGGGACGCGAGGCTACACCTTC
TRBV5-6	TRBJ2-1	.	.	CASSMTSANEQFF	TGTGCCAGCAGCATGACTAGTGCCAATGAGCAGTTCTTC
TRBV18	TRBJ1-2	.	.	CASSPPEQPPGYTF	TGTGCCAGCTCACCACCGGAACAGCCTCCTGGCTACACCTTC
TRBV18	TRBJ2-7	.	.	CASSPGAAYEQYF	TGTGCCAGCTCACCAGGGGCAGCCTACGAGCAGTACTTC
TRBV19	TRBJ2-3	.	.	CASRTGLDTQYF	TGCGCCAGTAGAACAGGGCTAGATACGCAGTATTTT
TRBV6-1	TRBJ2-6	.	.	CAGGTPDPGANVLTF	TGTGCCGGAGGGACGCCAGATCCTGGGGCCAACGTCCTGACTTTC
TRBV28	TRBJ2-3	.	.	CASSLADSEDTQYF	TGTGCCAGCAGTTTAGCGGACTCCGAAGATACGCAGTATTTT
TRBV30	TRBJ2-3	.	.	CAWSVTLAVTDTQYF	TGTGCCTGGAGTGTAACATTAGCGGTCACAGATACGCAGTATTTT
TRBV29-1	TRBJ1-1	few	TRBD1	CSVWDRLNTEAFF	TGCAGCGTTTGGGACAGGTTGAACACTGAAGCTTTCTTT
TRBV5-1	TRBJ1-4	few	.	CASSLGTGKSEKLFF	TGCGCCAGCAGCTTGGGTACAGGGAAATCTGAAAAACTGTTTTTT
TRBV7-9	TRBJ1-1	once	.	CASSYGGVHTEAFF	TGTGCCAGCAGCTACGGGGGGGTACACACTGAAGCTTTCTTT
TRBV10-3	TRBJ1-2	.	.	CAITRTNTEGYTF	TGTGCCATCACTCGGACTAACACGGAGGGCTACACCTTC
TRBV15	TRBJ1-5	.	.	CATSRRTQGNQPQHF	TGTGCCACCAGCAGAAGGACACAGGGCAATCAGCCCCAGCATTTT
TRBV29-1	TRBJ2-1	.	.	CSVEGLEQFF	TGCAGCGTTGAAGGTCTAGAGCAGTTCTTC
TRBV11-2	TRBJ2-7	.	.	CASSLVAGSASSYEQYF	TGTGCCAGCAGCTTAGTCGCGGGTAGCGCCAGCTCCTACGAGCAGTACTTC
TRBV4-1	TRBJ1-2	.	.	CASSREVGGYTF	TGCGCCAGCAGTCGGGAGGTGGGGGGCTACACCTTC
TRBV28	TRBJ2-2	.	.	CASSLDTLERAGELFF	TGTGCCAGCAGTTTGGACACCCTCGAACGGGCCGGGGAGCTGTTTTTT
TRBV18	TRBJ2-1	.	TRBD2	CASSPMAGVGNEQFF	TGTGCCAGCTCACCGATGGCGGGAGTTGGGAATGAGCAGTTCTTC
TRBV20-1	TRBJ1-1	.	.	CSARDRTEAFF	TGCAGTGCTAGAGATCGGACTGAAGCTTTCTTT
TRBV2	TRBJ2-2	.	TRBD2	CASGAGDSTGELFF	TGTGCCAGCGGGGCGGGAGACAGCACCGGGGAGCTGTTTTTT
TRBV7-9	TRBJ2-3	.	TRBD1	CASSLAGQPSDTQYF	TGTGCCAGCAGCTTAGCGGGACAGCCCTCAGATACGCAGTATTTT
TRBV5-5	TRBJ1-3	.	.	CASSYGQTSSNTIYF	TGTGCCAGCAGCTACGGACAGACATCCTCGAACACCATATATTTT
TRBV7-9	TRBJ1-2	.	.	CAGLAVGDYGYTF	TGTGCCGGATTGGCCGTTGGAGACTATGGCTACACCTTC